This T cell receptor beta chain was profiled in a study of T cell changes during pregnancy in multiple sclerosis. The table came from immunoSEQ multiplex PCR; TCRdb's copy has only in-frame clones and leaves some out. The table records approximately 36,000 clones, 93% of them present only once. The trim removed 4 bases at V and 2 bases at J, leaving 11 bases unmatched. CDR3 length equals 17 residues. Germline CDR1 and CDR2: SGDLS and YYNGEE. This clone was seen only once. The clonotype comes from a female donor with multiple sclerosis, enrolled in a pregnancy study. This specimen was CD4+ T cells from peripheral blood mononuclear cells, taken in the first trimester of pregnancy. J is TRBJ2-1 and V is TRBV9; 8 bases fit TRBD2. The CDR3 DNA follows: TGTGCCAGCAGCTCGTCGTTCCACGGGGGGGCCTACAATGAGCAGTTCTTC. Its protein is CASSSSFHGGAYNEQFF.